The present TCR beta chain was sequenced within a study of T cells in localized non-small cell lung cancer. The data were produced by immunoSEQ multiplex PCR, yet TCRdb's version contains in-frame clones alone and is incomplete. The table has approximately 3,100 clones, 25% to 30% seen once. CDR1 MNHGY and CDR2 SAAAGT come from the germline V gene. This CDR3 spans 15 amino acids. Trimming removed 5 bases from V and 4 bases from J; junction bases left unmatched: 3. About this clone: Its antigen is undetermined.

Study results and limitations: Heterogeneity is still possible, as just one tumor region was sequenced. Greater T cell density in blood accompanied longer overall survival.

Here the sequenced sample was lung tumor tissue, taken before any cancer treatment. This chain uses TRBV6-8 with TRBJ2-3, with 13 bases aligning to TRBD2. The sequence derives from a man aged 40-75 years with stage III lung adenocarcinoma. CDR3 residues: CASSTTSGGADTQYF. The DNA for the CDR3 is TGTGCCAGCAGTACCACTAGCGGGGGGGCAGATACGCAGTATTTT.